The clone carrying this T cell receptor (beta chain) was seen many times. The data were obtained in a study of human T cells and chemical hapten exposure. Unique molecular identifiers were affixed to discrete cDNA molecules within the library. One entry per CDR3 protein results from TCRdb running MiXCR on the 5' RACE reads. The table has tens of thousands of distinct CDR3 sequences, 6.5% to 8.5% seen once; the top ten hold under 2.5%. The CDR3 is 18 residues long. The V segment lost 2 bases and the J segment 5 bases; nucleotides outside the gene matches: 10. Germline values: CDR1 DFQATT, CDR2 SNEGSKA (reference sequence). The authors' total RNA extraction used unfractionated whole blood.

This TCR was sampled from a male donor in good health. The genes are TRBV20-1 and TRBJ2-1, with 15 nucleotides matching TRBD2. DNA for the CDR3: TGCAGTGCTAGACTTCCAGGACTAGCGGGGGGGGCCCACAATGAGCAGTTCTTC. Protein product: CSARLPGLAGGAHNEQFF.